This T cell receptor beta chain emerged from a study of control samples from healthy donors and cancer patients. TCRdb's table, derived via immunoSEQ multiplex PCR, lists solely in-frame clones and lacks some. The sample lists around 200,000 clones, about 94% occurring once. From germline, CDR1 is LNHDA and CDR2 SQIVND (reference sequence). This CDR3 spans 14 amino acids. V was shortened by 3 bases and J by 7 bases, with 15 bases between the two germline ends. The TCR comes from a man in his fifties or sixties in good health. Input material: blood. The J gene is TRBJ1-2, the V gene TRBV19; D gene uncertain. The CDR3 spells CASSIGSTGSGYTF. CDR3 DNA: TGTGCCAGTAGTATCGGGTCTACCGGCTCTGGCTACACCTTC.